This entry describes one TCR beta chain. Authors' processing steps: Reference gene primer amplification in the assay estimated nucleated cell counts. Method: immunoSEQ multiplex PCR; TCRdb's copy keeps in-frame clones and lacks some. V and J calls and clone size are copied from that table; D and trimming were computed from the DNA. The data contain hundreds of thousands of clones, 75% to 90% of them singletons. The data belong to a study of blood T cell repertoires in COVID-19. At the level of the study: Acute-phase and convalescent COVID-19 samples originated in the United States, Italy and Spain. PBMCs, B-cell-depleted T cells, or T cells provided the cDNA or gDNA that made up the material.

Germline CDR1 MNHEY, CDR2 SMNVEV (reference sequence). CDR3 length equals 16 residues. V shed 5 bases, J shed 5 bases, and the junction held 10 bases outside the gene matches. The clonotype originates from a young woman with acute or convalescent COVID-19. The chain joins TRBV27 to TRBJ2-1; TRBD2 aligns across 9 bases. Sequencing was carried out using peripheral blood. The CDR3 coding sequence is TGTGCCAGCAGTAGGATAAGCGGGAGGTCCAACAATGAGCAGTTCTTC. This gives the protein CASSRISGRSNNEQFF.